The rows below give T cell receptor beta chains drawn from one sample of a study of blood T cell repertoires in COVID-19. Measured with immunoSEQ multiplex PCR; TCRdb has only the in-frame clones, and not every one. The sample gives 130,000 to 150,000 clones, 65% to 80% of which show up once; around 2.1% is in the top ten. The sequenced sample was peripheral blood. All receptors come from an older woman with acute or convalescent COVID-19. Both conserved end residues are part of each CDR3. The D gene is left open where the match is weak. A row's size may be missing; if present it is once, few, many or a size class.

TRBV30,TRBD2,NA,TRBJ2-2,TGTGCCTGGGGGATCAGCGGGACGTGGCGCACCGGGGAGCTGTTTTTT,CAWGISGTWRTGELFF
TRBV6-5,NA,NA,TRBJ1-1,TGTGCCAGCAACATACAGCTGAACACTGAAGCTTTCTTT,CASNIQLNTEAFF
TRBV30,NA,NA,TRBJ2-3,TGTGCCTGGACTATTGAGGGGGGAGGGTCGGATACGCAGTATTTT,CAWTIEGGGSDTQYF
TRBV6-5,NA,few,TRBJ2-7,TGTGCCAGCAGTTACAGTGGGGGCGCAAGTTCTTACGAGCAGTACTTC,CASSYSGGASSYEQYF
TRBV2,TRBD1,NA,TRBJ2-1,TGTGCCAGCAATACACAGGGGGCCAACAATGAGCAGTTCTTC,CASNTQGANNEQFF
TRBV30,NA,NA,TRBJ2-3,TGTGCCTGGAGTGTCGCTAGCCCAATCACAGATACGCAGTATTTT,CAWSVASPITDTQYF
TRBV27,TRBD2,once,TRBJ2-5,TGTGCCAGCAGTTTCTCGACTAGCGGAGAGACCCAGTACTTC,CASSFSTSGETQYF
TRBV19,TRBD1,NA,TRBJ1-6,TGTGCCAGTAGTAAAAGACAGGGAGTATATTCACCCCTCCACTTT,CASSKRQGVYSPLHF
TRBV5-1,NA,once,TRBJ2-3,TGCGCCAGCAGCTTGACGAGAGGGTGGGCAGATACGCAGTATTTT,CASSLTRGWADTQYF
TRBV7-9,TRBD2,NA,TRBJ2-3,TGTGCCAGCAGCTTAGCGGGGGTACTAGCGGGAGTCGGAGATACGCAGTATTTT,CASSLAGVLAGVGDTQYF
TRBV2,NA,NA,TRBJ1-4,TGTGCCAGCAGTGAGGTGGGCAGCACTAATGAAAAACTGTTTTTT,CASSEVGSTNEKLFF
TRBV29-1,NA,NA,TRBJ2-7,TGCAGCGGTACCTACTACCCCCCCGGAGACCGATTTCCCGAGCAGTACTTC,CSGTYYPPGDRFPEQYF
TRBV28,NA,NA,TRBJ1-1,TGTGCCAGCATAGGCCTCGGGGAAGCTTTCTTT,CASIGLGEAFF
TRBV2,NA,NA,TRBJ1-5,TGTGCCAGCAGCGGGAGGAGCGAGCAGCCCCAGCATTTT,CASSGRSEQPQHF